The sequence of this T cell receptor (beta chain) was determined in a study of OX40 agonist ivuxolimab in advanced cancers. Per the germline V gene, CDR1 is SGDLS and CDR2 is YYNGEE. The CDR3 is 15 amino acids. Whole-study results and caveats: Compared with others, partial responders at 0.1-3.0 mg/kg displayed clonal expansion among the lowest. CD4+ and CD8+ T cells in blood underwent clonal expansion by week 6 at 0.1 to 3.0 mg/kg.

As concerns this clone: Its antigen is not known. At one of its ends the junction is not consistent with the germline gene, which may arise from a read error.

Sequencing was performed with immunoSEQ multiplex PCR; in TCRdb, only in-frame clones are kept and a portion is missing. The sample shows just over 95,000 clones, around 82% of them seen only once. This TCR came from an adult with an advanced solid tumor such as melanoma, head and neck, liver or kidney cancer. The material was CD4+ or CD8+ T cells sorted from blood, obtained in a trial of the OX40 agonist ivuxolimab. The genes are TRBV9 and TRBJ2-1, with 9 bases aligning to TRBD2. This chain's CDR3 is CASSVDGTSYIEQFF. The CDR3 coding sequence is TGTGCCAGCAGCGTAGACGGGACTAGCTACATTGAGCAGTTCTTC.